This T cell receptor beta chain was observed in a study of blood T cell repertoires in COVID-19. In the original workflow: For nucleated cells, counts were estimated from reference gene primer amplification. The assay was immunoSEQ multiplex PCR, and TCRdb's table has in-frame clones only and misses some. Clone size and the V and J calls come from that table; the DNA yielded D and trimming. The sample lists just under 350,000 clones, roughly 86% seen once, with approximately 7.4% in the top ten. The CDR3 runs to 14 residues. Germline lookup yields CDR1 SEHNR and CDR2 FQNEAQ (reference sequence). V was shortened by 5 bases and J by 0 bases, with 8 bases between the two germline ends. About this clone itself: The sample carries other DNA sequences with the same CDR3.

Sequenced sample: peripheral blood. This TCR came from a woman in her seventies with COVID-19, enrolled during active disease. V gene TRBV7-9 combines with J gene TRBJ1-3, with a weak D call TRBD1 (5 bases). CDR3 region: CASSLTGSGNTIYF. Here the CDR3 DNA reads TGTGCCAGCAGCCTCACAGGCTCTGGAAACACCATATATTTT.